One and the same sample provided the 26 T cell receptor beta chains below, sequenced in a study of cytomegalovirus exposure and HLA in healthy donors. The PCR used 60 Vbeta and 13 Jbeta primers. Only in-frame clones appear in the TCRdb table, and some are missing; sequencing was by immunoSEQ multiplex PCR. The table records 150,000 or so clones, about 72% of them present only once. The sample consisted of PBMCs. The receptors were gathered from a man between 45 and 60 years old in good health and CMV-seropositive.

V and J are TRBV5-1 and TRBJ1-1; 11 bases match TRBD1. The junction had 10 bases not matched to a gene; V was cut back by 4 bases and J by 5 bases. Germline V gives CDR1 SGHRS, CDR2 YFSETQ. This CDR3 region has 16 residues. The CDR3 spells CASSKGQGASWTEAFF. In nucleotides, the CDR3 is TGCGCCAGCAGCAAAGGACAGGGGGCGTCGTGGACTGAAGCTTTCTTT.

This rearrangement joins TRBV20-1 to TRBJ1-2, with D possibly matching TRBD1 (5 bases). Germline V lookup: CDR1 DFQATT, CDR2 SNEGSKA (reference sequence). Trimming shortened V by 0 bases and J by 7 bases, and 6 bases separated the two germline ends. CDR3 length: 11 residues. CDR3: CSAREGVGYTF. CDR3 DNA: TGCAGTGCTAGAGAAGGGGTTGGCTACACCTTC.

This clone was seen more than once but under ten times. CDR3 sequence reads: CASSSGLSSPGNTIYF. CDR3 coding DNA: TGCGCCAGCAGCTCGGGACTTTCCAGCCCTGGAAACACCATATATTTT. The chain joins TRBV5-1 to TRBJ1-3; a weak D match, TRBD1 (5 bases). Germline CDR1 is SGHRS and CDR2 is YFSETQ. Trimming removed 3 bases from V and 2 bases from J, with 15 bases in between. The length of the CDR3 is 16 residues. Based on the CDR3 plus reference TRBV5-1 and TRBJ1-3, the full variable domain is KAGVTQTPRYLIKTRGQQVTLSCSPISGHRSVSWYQQTPGQGLQFLFEYFSETQRNKGNFPGRFSGRQFSNSRSEMNVSTLELGDSALYLCASSSGLSSPGNTIYFGEGSWLTVV.

The J gene is TRBJ1-6, the V gene TRBV4-3; no clear D gene. Trimming stripped 0 bases from V and 9 bases from J, with 6 bases between. The CDR3 is 13 residues long. Looked up from germline, CDR1 is LGHNA and CDR2 is YSLEER. The CDR3 DNA reads as TGCGCCAGCAGCCAAGACCCCGGTTCACCCCTCCACTTT. It translates to CASSQDPGSPLHF.

The rearrangement joins TRBV28 to TRBJ1-4; 8 bases align to TRBD1. CDR3 size: 15 residues. With V trimmed by 4 bases and J by 7 bases, 8 bases remained unmatched. Germline CDR1 is MDHEN and CDR2 is SYDVKM. The CDR3 DNA reads TGTGCCAGCAGTTCGCGGACAGGGAGTGCTGAAAAACTGTTTTTT. Residues: CASSSRTGSAEKLFF.

V and J are TRBV5-6 and TRBJ2-7, with 7 bases identical to TRBD1. Germline lookup yields CDR1 SGHDT and CDR2 YYEEEE. The CDR3 spans 13 residues. Trimming cost V 4 bases and J 2 bases; bases outside gene matches: 3. The CDR3 DNA reads as TGTGCCAGCAGCAAGGACAGGACCTACGAGCAGTACTTC. Its protein product is CASSKDRTYEQYF.

This clone was counted between two and nine times. The CDR3 nucleotides are TGCGCCAGCAGCCAAATTTACACCGGGGGGAGTTCACCCCTCCACTTT. Protein product: CASSQIYTGGSSPLHF. The J gene is TRBJ1-6, the V gene TRBV4-1, with a tentative D call TRBD1 (5 bases). CDR1 and CDR2 from the germline V gene are MGHRA and YSYEKL. The CDR3 runs to 16 residues. With 2 bases removed from V and 9 bases from J, the gap between germline ends came to 17 bases.

The gene calls are TRBV19 and TRBJ1-1, with 7 bases fitting TRBD1. This CDR3 has 13 residues. The V and J ends lost 6 bases and 1 base, in that order; junction bases with no gene match: 2. CDR1 and CDR2 from the germline V gene are LNHDA and SQIVND (reference sequence). CDR3 protein: CASRRGRNTEAFF. The DNA of the CDR3 is TGTGCCAGTAGAAGGGGGCGGAACACTGAAGCTTTCTTT.

V usage is TRBV10-3 and J usage is TRBJ1-2, with D uncertain. The germline V and J ends were trimmed by 4 bases and 4 bases, with 13 bases remaining between them. This CDR3 is built from 14 residues. Germline V lookup: CDR1 ENHRY, CDR2 SYGVKD. The CDR3 loop is CAISVKTLSYGYTF. The DNA of the CDR3 is TGTGCCATCAGTGTTAAGACTCTCAGCTATGGCTACACCTTC.

V usage is TRBV9 and J usage is TRBJ2-5; D is unresolved. Germline V gene sequence: CDR1 SGDLS, CDR2 YYNGEE. V lost 0 bases and J lost 5, with 11 bases in between. CDR3 length: 14 residues. In DNA, the CDR3 is TGTGCCAGCAGCGTAGACTCAAACCGGGAGACCCAGTACTTC. It codes for CASSVDSNRETQYF.

The rearrangement uses TRBV29-1 and TRBJ2-7; D perhaps matches TRBD1 (5 bases). The V and J ends lost 6 bases and 2 bases respectively, with 14 bases between them. Germline V CDR1 and CDR2: SQVTM, ANQGSEA. The CDR3 has 13 amino acids. CDR3 in DNA: TGCAGCGTCATCGACAGCTCTCCCTACGAGCAGTACTTC. Amino acids: CSVIDSSPYEQYF.

The V and J genes are TRBV10-3 and TRBJ2-7, with D possibly being TRBD1 (6 bases). CDR1 and CDR2 from the germline V gene are ENHRY and SYGVKD. V gave up 6 bases and J gave up 7 bases, with 19 bases separating them. This CDR3 is built from 14 residues. CDR3 DNA sequence: TGTGCCATCAGCGAGAGGGACATACCTAAGGAGCAGTACTTC. The encoded protein is CAISERDIPKEQYF.

The chain carries TRBV9 and TRBJ1-6; perhaps TRBD1 as D (5 bases). V lost 4 bases and J lost 9, with 17 bases in between. In germline, CDR1 is SGDLS, CDR2 YYNGEE. This CDR3 has 15 residues. The CDR3 DNA follows: TGTGCCAGCAGCCACCGGGACGGGGGAGTTTCACCCCTCCACTTT. Translated: CASSHRDGGVSPLHF. Using reference TRBV9 and TRBJ1-6 for the parts outside the CDR3, the full variable domain is DSGVTQTPKHLITATGQRVTLRCSPRSGDLSVYWYQQSLDQGLQFLIQYYNGEERAKGNILERFSAQQFPDLHSELNLSSLELGDSALYFCASSHRDGGVSPLHFGNGTRLTVT.

The chain employs TRBV11-2 and TRBJ2-1; TRBD2 aligns across 11 bases. Per the germline V gene, CDR1 is SGHAT and CDR2 is FQNNGV. CDR3 length: 15 residues. The J segment lost 4 bases and the V segment lost 4 bases, leaving 3 bases of the junction unmatched. The CDR3 loop reads CASSSLAGGYNEQFF. The CDR3 bases are TGTGCCAGCAGCTCGCTAGCGGGGGGATACAATGAGCAGTTCTTC.

V and J are TRBV29-1 and TRBJ2-7, with TRBD1 matching over 10 bases. The V segment lost 6 bases and the J segment 5 bases; nucleotides outside the gene matches: 4. The CDR3 has 12 residues. Germline CDR1 and CDR2: SQVTM and ANQGSEA. DNA for the CDR3: TGCAGCGTGGGACAGGGGATGAACGAGCAGTACTTC. Its translation: CSVGQGMNEQYF.

V usage is TRBV5-1 and J usage is TRBJ2-4; 10 nucleotides align to TRBD1. Trimming removed 0 bases from V and 6 bases from J; junction bases left unmatched: 0. The length of the CDR3 is 14 residues. Germline V gives CDR1 SGHRS, CDR2 YFSETQ. This CDR3 is CASSLGDRGNIQYF. The DNA for the CDR3 is TGCGCCAGCAGCTTGGGGGACAGGGGAAACATTCAGTACTTC. The full variable domain, with the rest looked up from reference TRBV5-1 and TRBJ2-4, is KAGVTQTPRYLIKTRGQQVTLSCSPISGHRSVSWYQQTPGQGLQFLFEYFSETQRNKGNFPGRFSGRQFSNSRSEMNVSTLELGDSALYLCASSLGDRGNIQYFGAGTRLSVL.

The chain joins TRBV5-1 to TRBJ2-7, with TRBD1 matching over 12 bases. V lost 4 bases to trimming and J lost 4 bases; unmatched junction nucleotides: 6. Germline V CDR1 and CDR2: SGHRS, YFSETQ. CDR3 length equals 15 residues. CDR3 amino acids: CASSRGTGGLYEQYF. The CDR3 DNA sequence: TGCGCCAGCAGCCGCGGGACAGGGGGCTTGTACGAGCAGTACTTC.

The chain employs TRBV5-1 and TRBJ1-6, with D maybe TRBD1 (6 bases). The CDR3 is made up of 16 amino acids. Per germline, CDR1 SGHRS and CDR2 YFSETQ. V was shortened by 0 bases and J by 5 bases, with 12 bases between the two germline ends. CDR3 bases: TGCGCCAGCAGCTTGGACTTCACAGGGAATAATTCACCCCTCCACTTT. Protein product: CASSLDFTGNNSPLHF. Full variable domain (remainder filled in from reference TRBV5-1 and TRBJ1-6): KAGVTQTPRYLIKTRGQQVTLSCSPISGHRSVSWYQQTPGQGLQFLFEYFSETQRNKGNFPGRFSGRQFSNSRSEMNVSTLELGDSALYLCASSLDFTGNNSPLHFGNGTRLTVT.

This clone was detected a few times. The rearrangement links TRBV18 to TRBJ1-5; tentatively, D is TRBD1 (5 bases). Trimming shortened V by 6 bases and J by 4 bases, and 16 bases separated the two germline ends. Germline V CDR1 and CDR2: KGHSH, LQKENI. This CDR3 is built from 15 residues. The DNA for the CDR3 is TGTGCCAGCTCCCTCGGCTGGGGGGGGAATCAGCCCCAGCATTTT. This translates into CASSLGWGGNQPQHF.

Here the CDR3 reads CASMVQGNQPQHF. For the CDR3, the DNA is TGTGCCAGCATGGTACAGGGGAATCAGCCCCAGCATTTT. The J gene is TRBJ1-5, the V gene TRBV2; 7 nucleotides match TRBD1. Per germline, CDR1 SNHLY and CDR2 FYNNEI. Losses at the gene ends were 7 bases for V and 4 bases for J; bases not matched to a gene: 4. This CDR3 contains 13 residues.

This clone came up a few times. The rearrangement joins TRBV18 to TRBJ2-2, with a weak D call TRBD2 (5 bases). This CDR3 contains 16 residues. Germline V gene lookup returns CDR1 KGHSH and CDR2 LQKENI. With 0 bases removed from V and 7 bases from J, the gap between germline ends came to 15 bases. CDR3 in amino acids: CASSPPSRTRGGELFF. As DNA, the CDR3 is TGTGCCAGCTCACCACCGAGTAGGACCCGGGGCGGGGAGCTGTTTTTT.

The chain couples TRBV11-3 to TRBJ2-5, with 12 bases lining up with TRBD2. The CDR3 covers 16 residues. The V gene's germline CDR1 is SGHNT and CDR2 YENEEA. V lost 2 bases, J lost 4 bases, and 5 bases stayed unmatched. DNA for the CDR3: TGTGCCAGCAGCTTACGTCTAGCGGGGGGGATAGAGACCCAGTACTTC. Amino acid sequence: CASSLRLAGGIETQYF.

The chain links TRBV5-4 to TRBJ1-2, with D uncertain. There are 14 residues in the CDR3. Germline V gene lookup returns CDR1 SGHNT and CDR2 YYREEE (reference sequence). Trimming removed 2 bases from V and 2 bases from J, with 10 bases in between. CDR3 sequence reads: CASSLDYTNYGYTF. The CDR3 nucleotides are TGTGCCAGCAGCTTAGACTACACGAACTATGGCTACACCTTC.

J is TRBJ1-4 and V is TRBV10-3; 7 positions match TRBD1. The CDR3 runs 15 residues. With V trimmed by 5 bases and J by 3 bases, 6 bases remained unmatched. CDR1 and CDR2 (germline): ENHRY, SYGVKD. CDR3 residues: CAISSQTGPNEKLFF. DNA of the CDR3: TGTGCCATCAGTAGCCAGACAGGGCCTAATGAAAAACTGTTTTTT.

In this sample, this clone turned up a few times. V and J are TRBV4-3 and TRBJ2-2; no clear D. Trimming took 0 bases from V and 8 from J, leaving 10 bases between them. The length of the CDR3 is 14 residues. Germline-derived CDR1 and CDR2 are LGHNA and YSLEER. The CDR3, as DNA: TGCGCCAGCAGCCAAGATGTCCTCGGGGGGGAGCTGTTTTTT. It is translated as CASSQDVLGGELFF.

For this clone: The sample carries other DNA sequences with the same CDR3. The chain employs TRBV7-9 and TRBJ1-2, with D maybe TRBD1 (5 bases). Looked up from germline, CDR1 is SEHNR and CDR2 is FQNEAQ (reference sequence). The CDR3 is 13 amino acids. The ends were cut back, 5 bases at V and 4 bases at J, with 11 bases in the middle. The CDR3 loop reads CASSPGGVYGYTF. The CDR3 nucleotides read TGTGCCAGCAGCCCCGGGGGGGTCTATGGCTACACCTTC. The complete variable domain, with remaining parts taken from reference TRBV7-9 and TRBJ1-2, reads DTGVSQNPRHKITKRGQNVTFRCDPISEHNRLYWYRQTLGQGPEFLTYFQNEAQLEKSRLLSDRFSAERPKGSFSTLEIQRTEQGDSAMYLCASSPGGVYGYTFGSGTRLTVV.